This is a list of T cell receptor beta chains from one sample in a study of blood T cell repertoires in COVID-19. The data were produced by immunoSEQ multiplex PCR, yet TCRdb's version contains in-frame clones alone and is incomplete. The sample lists hundreds of thousands of clones, 80% to 90% occurring once. The sequenced material came from peripheral blood. The receptors originated from a woman in her twenties or thirties with active or convalescent COVID-19. The CDR3 runs from the conserved cysteine through the conserved F or W. A D gene is named only where the DNA matches it firmly. Expanded clones get a size class; other rows say once, few or many, or leave the size out.

clone size	V gene	D gene	J gene	CDR3 protein	CDR3 DNA
NA	TRBV11-2	TRBD2	TRBJ2-1	CASTPRGTSGITNEQFF	TGTGCCAGCACCCCTCGGGGGACTAGCGGGATTACGAATGAGCAGTTCTTC
NA	TRBV28	TRBD1	TRBJ1-2	CASSSSDRNYGYTF	TGTGCCAGCAGTTCATCGGACAGGAACTATGGCTACACCTTC
NA	TRBV5-1	TRBD1	TRBJ1-2	CASSLGETGFGSGYTF	TGCGCCAGCAGCTTGGGGGAGACAGGGTTCGGTTCTGGCTACACCTTC
NA	TRBV27	NA	TRBJ2-6	CASSLSSGANVLTF	TGTGCCAGCAGTTTATCTAGTGGGGCCAACGTCCTGACTTTC
few	TRBV29-1	TRBD1	TRBJ2-4	CSVTQGAMTKNIQYF	TGCAGCGTTACTCAGGGGGCGATGACCAAAAACATTCAGTACTTC
NA	TRBV2	TRBD2	TRBJ2-5	CASRVSGLAGQETQYF	TGTGCCAGCAGGGTATCGGGACTAGCGGGACAGGAGACCCAGTACTTC
NA	TRBV12-3/TRBV12-4	NA	TRBJ1-1	CASQKYSEAFF	TGTGCCAGCCAAAAATACAGTGAAGCTTTCTTT
NA	TRBV19	NA	TRBJ2-7	CASSMGGTSYEQYF	TGTGCCAGTAGTATGGGCGGGACCTCCTACGAGCAGTACTTC
NA	TRBV5-1	NA	TRBJ1-5	CASSLEAGMSNQPQHF	TGCGCCAGCAGCTTGGAGGCGGGGATGAGCAATCAGCCCCAGCATTTT
NA	TRBV19	TRBD1	TRBJ2-7	CASSMGQASYEQYF	TGTGCCAGTAGTATGGGACAGGCCTCCTACGAGCAGTACTTC
NA	TRBV5-5	NA	TRBJ2-3	CASSVGQSTDTQYF	TGTGCCAGCAGCGTTGGACAGAGCACAGATACGCAGTATTTT
NA	TRBV4-1	NA	TRBJ2-3	CASSQDPGTQYF	TGCGCCAGCAGCCAAGACCCCGGTACGCAGTATTTT
NA	TRBV11-2	NA	TRBJ1-1	CASSLIEGVTEAFF	TGTGCCAGCAGCCTCATCGAGGGGGTCACTGAAGCTTTCTTT
NA	TRBV12-3/TRBV12-4	NA	TRBJ1-1	CASSVREAVGFF	TGTGCCAGCAGTGTAAGAGAGGCGGTAGGTTTCTTT
NA	TRBV3-1/TRBV3-2	TRBD2	TRBJ2-4	CASSQGTSGPSYF	TGTGCCAGCAGCCAGGGGACTAGCGGGCCGTCATACTTC
NA	TRBV12-5	TRBD1	TRBJ2-1	CASRDSYNEQFF	TGTGCCTCCCGGGACAGCTACAATGAGCAGTTCTTC
NA	TRBV5-1	NA	TRBJ2-7	CASSLDPSAHEQYF	TGCGCCAGCAGCTTGGATCCTAGCGCCCACGAGCAGTACTTC
once	TRBV18	NA	TRBJ2-7	CASSPPGASEQYF	TGTGCCAGCTCACCACCAGGGGCTTCCGAGCAGTACTTC
NA	TRBV12-3/TRBV12-4	TRBD1	TRBJ1-2	CASSGTGGESYTF	TGTGCCAGCAGCGGGACAGGGGGAGAGAGCTACACCTTC
once	TRBV7-9	TRBD1	TRBJ1-1	CASSPRIPGQGPNTEAFF	TGTGCCAGCAGCCCAAGGATCCCGGGACAGGGACCGAACACTGAAGCTTTCTTT
once	TRBV7-2	NA	TRBJ2-3	CASSQGGGVPDTQYF	TGTGCCAGCAGCCAGGGGGGCGGAGTTCCAGATACGCAGTATTTT
NA	TRBV4-1	TRBD1	TRBJ1-1	CASTGTGDTEAFF	TGCGCCAGCACAGGGACAGGGGACACTGAAGCTTTCTTT
NA	TRBV6-5	NA	TRBJ1-2	CASTTANYGYTF	TGTGCCAGCACCACAGCCAACTATGGCTACACCTTC
NA	TRBV30	TRBD1	TRBJ1-1	CAWTHGTGGDEAFF	TGTGCCTGGACGCACGGGACAGGGGGCGATGAAGCTTTCTTT
NA	TRBV19	NA	TRBJ1-1	CASSRAGYTEAFF	TGTGCCAGTAGTAGAGCAGGGTACACTGAAGCTTTCTTT
NA	TRBV4-2	NA	TRBJ2-5	CASSQDAGGGGRLRTQYF	TGTGCCAGCAGCCAAGATGCCGGGGGAGGCGGTAGGTTGAGGACCCAGTACTTC
NA	TRBV27	TRBD1	TRBJ1-1	CASRRTGGVSEAFF	TGTGCCAGCAGGCGTACAGGGGGCGTATCTGAAGCTTTCTTT
NA	TRBV5-1	TRBD1	TRBJ1-4	CASSLGQGPHEKLFF	TGCGCCAGCAGCTTGGGACAGGGGCCCCACGAAAAACTGTTTTTT
NA	TRBV28	NA	TRBJ2-7	CASTSRSHEQYF	TGTGCCAGCACCTCTCGAAGCCACGAGCAGTACTTC
NA	TRBV6-5	TRBD2	TRBJ2-3	CASSYYGTSEADTQYF	TGTGCCAGCAGTTACTACGGGACTAGCGAGGCAGATACGCAGTATTTT
NA	TRBV19	NA	TRBJ1-4	CASRRGREKLFF	TGTGCCAGTAGGCGGGGGAGGGAAAAACTGTTTTTT
NA	TRBV27	NA	TRBJ2-1	CASSLQTGGQRNEQFF	TGTGCCAGCAGTCTCCAAACGGGGGGCCAGCGGAATGAGCAGTTCTTC
NA	TRBV27	NA	TRBJ2-7	CASSRRGGTYEQYF	TGTGCCAGCAGCCGGAGGGGCGGTACCTACGAGCAGTACTTC
NA	TRBV15	NA	TRBJ1-5	CATRGGYAQPQHF	TGTGCCACCAGAGGAGGGTATGCTCAGCCCCAGCATTTT
NA	TRBV7-2	TRBD1	TRBJ1-2	CASSLGQGRYGYTF	TGTGCCAGCAGCTTAGGACAGGGTCGCTATGGCTACACCTTC
once	TRBV20-1	NA	TRBJ2-7	CSAPSRAEQYF	TGCAGTGCCCCTTCCAGGGCGGAGCAGTACTTC
once	TRBV30	NA	TRBJ1-5	CAWSRAAQNQPQHF	TGTGCCTGGAGCAGGGCAGCCCAGAATCAGCCCCAGCATTTT
NA	TRBV6-1	NA	TRBJ2-3	CASSETLRDTQYF	TGTGCCAGCAGTGAAACGCTCAGAGATACGCAGTATTTT
NA	TRBV10-2	TRBD1	TRBJ1-2	CASHHGTDIDGYTF	TGCGCCAGCCACCACGGGACAGATATAGATGGCTACACCTTC
NA	TRBV14	TRBD2	TRBJ2-2	CASSQDGLADTGELFF	TGTGCCAGCAGCCAAGATGGGCTAGCGGACACCGGGGAGCTGTTTTTT
NA	TRBV5-4	NA	TRBJ2-3	CASSHSTTDTQYF	TGTGCCAGCAGCCACTCAACCACAGATACGCAGTATTTT